This is a list of T cell receptor beta chains from one sample in a study of blood T cell repertoires in COVID-19. The assay was immunoSEQ multiplex PCR, and TCRdb's table has in-frame clones only and misses some. The table shows 80,000 to 85,000 clones, with approximately 80% occurring only once. Sequenced sample: peripheral blood. Receptor source: a human donor in a cohort sampled during active COVID-19. Each CDR3 is given with its conserved first and last residue. A D gene is named only where the DNA matches it firmly. For some rows the clone size is stated as once, few or many, or as a class when expanded; others skip it.

size: NA
J: TRBJ2-3
D: NA
V: TRBV24-1
CDR3: CATSDSAGWEDTQYF
DNA: TGTGCCACCAGTGACTCGGCGGGTTGGGAAGATACGCAGTATTTT

size: NA
J: TRBJ2-6
D: TRBD1
V: TRBV9
CDR3: CASSVRGSGTGDSGANVLTF
DNA: TGTGCCAGCAGCGTACGCGGCTCCGGGACAGGGGACTCTGGGGCCAACGTCCTGACTTTC

size: NA
J: TRBJ1-1
D: NA
V: TRBV3-1/TRBV3-2
CDR3: CASSQPGEVRALNTEAFF
DNA: TGTGCCAGCAGCCAACCCGGGGAGGTCCGGGCCTTGAACACTGAAGCTTTCTTT

size: NA
J: TRBJ2-3
D: NA
V: TRBV7-2
CDR3: CASSLEEGGDTQYF
DNA: TGTGCCAGCAGCTTAGAGGAGGGTGGAGATACGCAGTATTTT

size: few
J: TRBJ1-6
D: NA
V: TRBV27
CDR3: CASSPEDSPSSNSPLHF
DNA: TGTGCCAGCAGTCCAGAGGATTCCCCTTCAAGTAATTCACCCCTCCACTTT

size: NA
J: TRBJ1-3
D: NA
V: TRBV11-2
CDR3: CASSSVLAGRTNSGNTIYF
DNA: TGTGCCAGCAGTTCGGTATTGGCCGGACGGACAAACTCTGGAAACACCATATATTTT

size: NA
J: TRBJ2-7
D: TRBD1
V: TRBV5-4
CDR3: CASSLGGQGMEEQYF
DNA: TGTGCCAGCAGCTTGGGTGGACAGGGGATGGAAGAGCAGTACTTC

size: NA
J: TRBJ1-1
D: NA
V: TRBV12-3/TRBV12-4
CDR3: CASRYREATEAFF
DNA: TGTGCCAGCAGATACCGGGAAGCCACTGAAGCTTTCTTT

size: NA
J: TRBJ1-6
D: NA
V: TRBV30
CDR3: CAGKGEYNSPLHF
DNA: TGTGCCGGCAAGGGAGAGTATAATTCACCCCTCCACTTT

size: NA
J: TRBJ1-6
D: NA
V: TRBV6-5
CDR3: CASSSLDSPLHF
DNA: TGTGCCAGCAGTTCGTTAGATTCACCCCTCCACTTT

size: NA
J: TRBJ1-2
D: TRBD1
V: TRBV5-8
CDR3: CASSRGQGSYYGYTF
DNA: TGTGCCAGCAGCCGGGGACAGGGTAGTTACTATGGCTACACCTTC

size: NA
J: TRBJ2-5
D: TRBD2
V: TRBV18
CDR3: CASSPPSGGPETQYF
DNA: TGTGCCAGCTCACCTCCTAGCGGGGGGCCAGAGACCCAGTACTTC

size: NA
J: TRBJ2-1
D: NA
V: TRBV5-1
CDR3: CASSLAAGEINEQFF
DNA: TGCGCCAGCAGCTTGGCCGCAGGGGAGATCAATGAGCAGTTCTTC

size: NA
J: TRBJ2-2
D: TRBD2
V: TRBV3-1/TRBV3-2
CDR3: CASSQVTGGGTGELFF
DNA: TGTGCCAGCAGCCAAGTAACCGGGGGGGGAACCGGGGAGCTGTTTTTT

size: NA
J: TRBJ2-1
D: TRBD2
V: TRBV27
CDR3: CASSLSGLAGAEQFF
DNA: TGTGCCAGCAGTTTATCGGGACTAGCGGGGGCCGAGCAGTTCTTC

size: NA
J: TRBJ1-2
D: TRBD1
V: TRBV10-1
CDR3: CASSELGQVEHMSGYTF
DNA: TGCGCCAGCAGTGAACTGGGACAGGTGGAACATATGTCTGGCTACACCTTC

size: NA
J: TRBJ2-2
D: NA
V: TRBV9
CDR3: CASSVEAGGNTGELFF
DNA: TGTGCCAGCAGCGTAGAGGCCGGGGGGAACACCGGGGAGCTGTTTTTT

size: NA
J: TRBJ1-4
D: TRBD1
V: TRBV7-9
CDR3: CASSLRTGRVTNEKLFF
DNA: TGTGCCAGCAGCTTGAGGACAGGGAGGGTCACTAATGAAAAACTGTTTTTT